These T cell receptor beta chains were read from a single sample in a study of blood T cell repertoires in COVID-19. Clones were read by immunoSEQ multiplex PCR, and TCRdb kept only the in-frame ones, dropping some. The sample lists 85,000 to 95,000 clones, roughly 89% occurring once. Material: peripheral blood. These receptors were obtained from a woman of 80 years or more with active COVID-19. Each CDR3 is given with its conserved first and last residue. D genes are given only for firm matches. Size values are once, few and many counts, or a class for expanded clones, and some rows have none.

CDR3nt: TGTGCCAGCAGCCCGACTAGCGGGAGTTCTCCGGGGGAGCAGTACTTC; CDR3aa: CASSPTSGSSPGEQYF; v_gene: TRBV28; d_gene: TRBD2; abundance: -; j_gene: TRBJ2-7
CDR3nt: TGTGCCAGCTCACCATCCTCCGGGTTCGAGACCCAGTACTTC; CDR3aa: CASSPSSGFETQYF; v_gene: TRBV18; d_gene: -; abundance: once; j_gene: TRBJ2-5
CDR3nt: TGTGCCAGCTCACCAGGGGACAGGGGCTACAATGAGCAGTTCTTC; CDR3aa: CASSPGDRGYNEQFF; v_gene: TRBV18; d_gene: TRBD1; abundance: -; j_gene: TRBJ2-1
CDR3nt: TGTGCCAGCAGCCCCGGCGGGGCCATACACGAGCAGTACTTC; CDR3aa: CASSPGGAIHEQYF; v_gene: TRBV6-2/TRBV6-3; d_gene: -; abundance: -; j_gene: TRBJ2-7
CDR3nt: TGTGCCAGCAGTGATATGAGCGGGAGGGCCTACAATGAGCAGTTCTTC; CDR3aa: CASSDMSGRAYNEQFF; v_gene: TRBV9; d_gene: TRBD2; abundance: -; j_gene: TRBJ2-1
CDR3nt: TGTGCCAGCATCGGTCAGGGGGCGGGAAACGAGCAGTACTTC; CDR3aa: CASIGQGAGNEQYF; v_gene: TRBV28; d_gene: TRBD1; abundance: -; j_gene: TRBJ2-7
CDR3nt: TGTGCCAGCAGCTTGTCCGCGGGGGCTTATAGCAATCAGCCCCAGCATTTT; CDR3aa: CASSLSAGAYSNQPQHF; v_gene: TRBV5-5; d_gene: -; abundance: -; j_gene: TRBJ1-5
CDR3nt: TGTGCCAGTAGTGTCGAGCGGGGATCCTACAATGAGCAGTTCTTC; CDR3aa: CASSVERGSYNEQFF; v_gene: TRBV19; d_gene: TRBD2; abundance: once; j_gene: TRBJ2-1
CDR3nt: TGTGCCAGCAGTTTTAGTAGCAATCAGCCCCAGCATTTT; CDR3aa: CASSFSSNQPQHF; v_gene: TRBV28; d_gene: -; abundance: -; j_gene: TRBJ1-5
CDR3nt: TGTGCCAGTCGCGGACAGTCCTCTGGGGCCAACGTCCTGACTTTC; CDR3aa: CASRGQSSGANVLTF; v_gene: TRBV19; d_gene: -; abundance: -; j_gene: TRBJ2-6
CDR3nt: TGTGCCACCAAGACTAGCCGACGCTCCTACAATGAGCAGTTCTTC; CDR3aa: CATKTSRRSYNEQFF; v_gene: TRBV19; d_gene: TRBD2; abundance: -; j_gene: TRBJ2-1
CDR3nt: TGCAGTGCACCAACTCCGGACGAGCAGTACTTC; CDR3aa: CSAPTPDEQYF; v_gene: TRBV20-1; d_gene: -; abundance: -; j_gene: TRBJ2-7
CDR3nt: TGTGCCAGCAGGCCAGGGGCGGGAGGGACATTCTTC; CDR3aa: CASRPGAGGTFF; v_gene: TRBV28; d_gene: TRBD2; abundance: -; j_gene: TRBJ2-1
CDR3nt: TGTGCCACCAGCTTCCGAGGAGGGGAAGAGACCCAGTACTTC; CDR3aa: CATSFRGGEETQYF; v_gene: TRBV15; d_gene: -; abundance: -; j_gene: TRBJ2-5
CDR3nt: TGTGCCAGCAGCGCGGGACTAGCGGGAGGGTGGCAAGAGACCCAGTACTTC; CDR3aa: CASSAGLAGGWQETQYF; v_gene: TRBV3-1/TRBV3-2; d_gene: TRBD2; abundance: -; j_gene: TRBJ2-5
CDR3nt: TGTGCCAGCAGTCGGTGGCGGGAGCAAGAGACCCAGTACTTC; CDR3aa: CASSRWREQETQYF; v_gene: TRBV5-4; d_gene: TRBD2; abundance: once; j_gene: TRBJ2-5
CDR3nt: TGTGCCAGCAGCCAAGACCTCTGGCGGGAGGGCCGTAATGAGCAGTTCTTC; CDR3aa: CASSQDLWREGRNEQFF; v_gene: TRBV3-1/TRBV3-2; d_gene: TRBD2; abundance: -; j_gene: TRBJ2-1
CDR3nt: TGTGCCAGCAGCTTAGATCTTGGACTAGCGGGAGTTGGGGAGCAGTTCTTC; CDR3aa: CASSLDLGLAGVGEQFF; v_gene: TRBV11-2; d_gene: TRBD2; abundance: -; j_gene: TRBJ2-1
CDR3nt: TGTGCCAGCACCAGGGGACTAGCGAGACAAGAGACCCAGTACTTC; CDR3aa: CASTRGLARQETQYF; v_gene: TRBV28; d_gene: TRBD2; abundance: -; j_gene: TRBJ2-5
CDR3nt: TGTGCCAGCTCACATCACCAGGGTAATCAGCCCCAGCATTTT; CDR3aa: CASSHHQGNQPQHF; v_gene: TRBV27; d_gene: -; abundance: -; j_gene: TRBJ1-5
CDR3nt: TGTGCCAGCAGCTTGTATAATGTACAGGAAGCTTTCTTT; CDR3aa: CASSLYNVQEAFF; v_gene: TRBV5-6; d_gene: -; abundance: -; j_gene: TRBJ1-1
CDR3nt: TGTGCCAGCAGTTTAGGCTTCCTAGCGGGAGCCGAGCAGTACTTC; CDR3aa: CASSLGFLAGAEQYF; v_gene: TRBV27; d_gene: TRBD2; abundance: -; j_gene: TRBJ2-7
CDR3nt: TGCGCCAGCAGCCGTGGCCAGCGTATCTACGAGCAGTACTTC; CDR3aa: CASSRGQRIYEQYF; v_gene: TRBV5-1; d_gene: -; abundance: -; j_gene: TRBJ2-7
CDR3nt: TGTGCCAGTAGTATGGCTAGCGGGAGGAGATGGGAGACCCAGTACTTC; CDR3aa: CASSMASGRRWETQYF; v_gene: TRBV19; d_gene: TRBD2; abundance: -; j_gene: TRBJ2-5
CDR3nt: TGTGCCACCAGTGAGTCCCGGGACAGGGATAATGAGCAGTTCTTC; CDR3aa: CATSESRDRDNEQFF; v_gene: TRBV24-1; d_gene: TRBD1; abundance: -; j_gene: TRBJ2-1
CDR3nt: TGTGCCACCAGCAGAGGAGGGACAGGTTCAGATACGCAGTATTTT; CDR3aa: CATSRGGTGSDTQYF; v_gene: TRBV15; d_gene: TRBD1; abundance: -; j_gene: TRBJ2-3
CDR3nt: TGTGCCAGCAGCTTAGGGTCGGAGCCCCAGCATTTT; CDR3aa: CASSLGSEPQHF; v_gene: TRBV7-9; d_gene: -; abundance: once; j_gene: TRBJ1-5
CDR3nt: TGTGCCAGCAGCTCCGGGACTTACTACAATGAGCAGTTCTTC; CDR3aa: CASSSGTYYNEQFF; v_gene: TRBV5-4; d_gene: -; abundance: -; j_gene: TRBJ2-1
CDR3nt: TGTGCCAGCCCCACGGGTACATCAAAAAGAGGGTCCCAGTACTTC; CDR3aa: CASPTGTSKRGSQYF; v_gene: TRBV19; d_gene: -; abundance: -; j_gene: TRBJ2-5
CDR3nt: TGTGCCAGCAGCCTTAGGACTAGCGGGGCAAATGAGCAGTTCTTC; CDR3aa: CASSLRTSGANEQFF; v_gene: TRBV28; d_gene: TRBD2; abundance: -; j_gene: TRBJ2-1
CDR3nt: TGTGCCAGCAGCTCCGTTGGGCGGGGGCTACTCTCCTACAATGAGCAGTTCTTC; CDR3aa: CASSSVGRGLLSYNEQFF; v_gene: TRBV7-3; d_gene: -; abundance: -; j_gene: TRBJ2-1
CDR3nt: TGTGCCAGCAGTTACTCGAGTCAGGTCGACACTGAAGCTTTCTTT; CDR3aa: CASSYSSQVDTEAFF; v_gene: TRBV6-2/TRBV6-3; d_gene: -; abundance: once; j_gene: TRBJ1-1
CDR3nt: TGTGCCAGCAGTTACTCGCTCAGGGGGAACTATGGCTACACCTTC; CDR3aa: CASSYSLRGNYGYTF; v_gene: TRBV6-5; d_gene: TRBD1; abundance: -; j_gene: TRBJ1-2
CDR3nt: TGTGCCAGCTCCCATACACCGGGACAGGATACCTACGAGCAGTACTTC; CDR3aa: CASSHTPGQDTYEQYF; v_gene: TRBV18; d_gene: TRBD1; abundance: -; j_gene: TRBJ2-7
CDR3nt: TGTGCCAGCAACCTCCGGAGGGCGGGCTACACCTTC; CDR3aa: CASNLRRAGYTF; v_gene: TRBV2; d_gene: -; abundance: -; j_gene: TRBJ1-2
CDR3nt: TGTGCCACAAAGGGGACTAGCGGGAGGCTGAGGGACGAGCAGTACTTC; CDR3aa: CATKGTSGRLRDEQYF; v_gene: TRBV19; d_gene: TRBD2; abundance: -; j_gene: TRBJ2-7
CDR3nt: TGCAGTGCTGGTGACAGGGGGGCATCCTACGAGCAGTACTTC; CDR3aa: CSAGDRGASYEQYF; v_gene: TRBV20-1; d_gene: TRBD1; abundance: -; j_gene: TRBJ2-7
CDR3nt: TGTGCCAGCAGACCGACTAGCGGGAGTATAGATGAGCAGTTCTTC; CDR3aa: CASRPTSGSIDEQFF; v_gene: TRBV7-3; d_gene: TRBD2; abundance: -; j_gene: TRBJ2-1
CDR3nt: TGCAGCGTTGGACGAGGCAGCACAGATACGCAGTATTTT; CDR3aa: CSVGRGSTDTQYF; v_gene: TRBV29-1; d_gene: -; abundance: -; j_gene: TRBJ2-3
CDR3nt: TGTGCCAGCAGTTACGACAGACGCTATGGCTACACCTTC; CDR3aa: CASSYDRRYGYTF; v_gene: TRBV6-5; d_gene: -; abundance: -; j_gene: TRBJ1-2
CDR3nt: TGTGCCAGCAGTTACCGAGGGGGACGGTACGAGCAGTACTTC; CDR3aa: CASSYRGGRYEQYF; v_gene: TRBV6-2/TRBV6-3; d_gene: -; abundance: -; j_gene: TRBJ2-7
CDR3nt: TGTGCCAGCAGTTCTTATCTGGACGGGATCTCTGGGGCCAACGTCCTGACTTTC; CDR3aa: CASSSYLDGISGANVLTF; v_gene: TRBV2; d_gene: -; abundance: -; j_gene: TRBJ2-6
CDR3nt: TGTGCCACCAGCGTACGTGCGGCCGGGGAGCTGTTTTTT; CDR3aa: CATSVRAAGELFF; v_gene: TRBV15; d_gene: -; abundance: -; j_gene: TRBJ2-2
CDR3nt: TGTGCCAGCAGCTCCCACAGGGGACCCTACGAGCAGTACTTC; CDR3aa: CASSSHRGPYEQYF; v_gene: TRBV7-2; d_gene: TRBD1; abundance: -; j_gene: TRBJ2-7
CDR3nt: TGTGCCAGCAGCTTAACAGGGGGCGTCTATGGCTACACCTTC; CDR3aa: CASSLTGGVYGYTF; v_gene: TRBV7-2; d_gene: TRBD1; abundance: once; j_gene: TRBJ1-2
CDR3nt: TGCGCCAGCAGCCAAGATTCGACTACTGAAGAGACCCAGTACTTC; CDR3aa: CASSQDSTTEETQYF; v_gene: TRBV4-1; d_gene: -; abundance: -; j_gene: TRBJ2-5
CDR3nt: TGCGCCAGCAGTCTCCGGACAGGAGGATTAGCTAATGAAAAACTGTTTTTT; CDR3aa: CASSLRTGGLANEKLFF; v_gene: TRBV4-3; d_gene: TRBD1; abundance: -; j_gene: TRBJ1-4
CDR3nt: TGTGCCAGCAGCAAGGCTAGTGGCCCCAATGAGCAGTTCTTC; CDR3aa: CASSKASGPNEQFF; v_gene: TRBV2; d_gene: -; abundance: -; j_gene: TRBJ2-1
CDR3nt: TGCGCCAGCAGCCCGGCAGGGACTAGTCCTTGGGAGACCCAGTACTTC; CDR3aa: CASSPAGTSPWETQYF; v_gene: TRBV5-1; d_gene: TRBD2; abundance: -; j_gene: TRBJ2-5
CDR3nt: TGCGCCAGCAGTCAATCGATAGCAGGGGAAATTTCCTATGGCTACACCTTC; CDR3aa: CASSQSIAGEISYGYTF; v_gene: TRBV23-1; d_gene: -; abundance: once; j_gene: TRBJ1-2
CDR3nt: TGTGCCTCCTGCCGGGAGTCAACAGTGAACTCTGGAAACACCATATATTTT; CDR3aa: CASCRESTVNSGNTIYF; v_gene: TRBV9; d_gene: -; abundance: -; j_gene: TRBJ1-3
CDR3nt: TGTGCCACCAGTGATGGGAGAGATAATGAAAAACTGTTTTTT; CDR3aa: CATSDGRDNEKLFF; v_gene: TRBV24-1; d_gene: -; abundance: -; j_gene: TRBJ1-4
CDR3nt: TGTGCCATCAGTGAGTCGAGAGGCGGTGGCAATCAGCCCCAGCATTTT; CDR3aa: CAISESRGGGNQPQHF; v_gene: TRBV10-3; d_gene: -; abundance: -; j_gene: TRBJ1-5